Each of the 9 T cell receptor beta chains below was sequenced from the same sample in a study of shared T cell receptors in the human thymus. Generated by immunoSEQ multiplex PCR, the TCRdb table keeps only in-frame clones and is missing some. The sample contains some 640,000 clones, around 87% of which appear only once. This same sample was also part of a study on human thymus T cells.

Sequenced input: thymocytes. The receptors were gathered from a boy in the first two years of life with a congenital heart defect.

V is TRBV11-2 and J is TRBJ1-2; the match to TRBD1 covers 9 bases. CDR1 and CDR2 (germline): SGHAT, FQNNGV. V was clipped by 1 base and J by 0 bases; unmatched bases: 12. The CDR3 loop spans 19 amino acids. CDR3 amino acids: CASSLGGTRDRASNYGYTF. CDR3 in DNA: TGTGCCAGCAGCTTAGGGGGCACGCGGGACAGGGCCTCTAACTATGGCTACACCTTC. Supplemented by reference TRBV11-2 and TRBJ1-2, the full variable domain reads EAGVAQSPRYKIIEKRQSVAFWCNPISGHATLYWYQQILGQGPKLLIQFQNNGVVDDSQLPKDRFSAERLKGVDSTLKIQPAKLEDSAVYLCASSLGGTRDRASNYGYTFGSGTRLTVV.

This sequence joins TRBV4-1 and TRBJ2-5; a possible D gene is TRBD2 (6 bases). Per germline, CDR1 MGHRA and CDR2 YSYEKL. V was shortened by 1 base and J by 3 bases, with 12 bases between the two germline ends. CDR3 size: 15 residues. The CDR3 DNA reads TGCGCCAGCAGCCAAGTAAAAGGAGGGGAAGAGACCCAGTACTTC. Its protein product is CASSQVKGGEETQYF.

V usage is TRBV4-1 and J usage is TRBJ1-1, with no clear D. The CDR3 spans 16 residues. The V gene's germline CDR1 is MGHRA and CDR2 YSYEKL. Trimming cost V 6 bases and J 3 bases, with 20 bases left between them. In DNA, the CDR3 is TGCGCCAGCAGGTATGGGCCCGGGCGGGCGGACACTGAAGCTTTCTTT. Protein: CASRYGPGRADTEAFF.

In its sample, this clone was seen a few times. The CDR3 nucleotides read TGTGCCAGCAGTTTATTTACAGGTCTCAATCAGCCCCAGCATTTT. Its translation: CASSLFTGLNQPQHF. The chain employs TRBV28 and TRBJ1-5, with D possibly TRBD1 on 5 matching bases. Per germline, CDR1 MDHEN and CDR2 SYDVKM. The CDR3 spans 15 residues. V was pared by 1 base and J by 3 bases, with 10 bases between. Based on the CDR3 plus reference TRBV28 and TRBJ1-5, the full variable domain is DVKVTQSSRYLVKRTGEKVFLECVQDMDHENMFWYRQDPGLGLRLIYFSYDVKMKEKGDIPEGYSVSREKKERFSLILESASTNQTSMYLCASSLFTGLNQPQHFGDGTRLSIL.

This clone was seen only a few times. The chain joins TRBV7-3 to TRBJ1-1; 10 nucleotides line up with TRBD1. The CDR3 runs 16 residues. The V and J ends lost 4 bases and 7 bases, in that order; junction bases with no gene match: 12. The germline V gene encodes CDR1 SGHTA and CDR2 FQGTGA. The CDR3 is CASSSCLRDRGLEAFF. The CDR3, as DNA: TGTGCCAGCAGCTCCTGCCTTCGGGACAGGGGCCTTGAAGCTTTCTTT. Full variable domain (rest looked up from reference TRBV7-3 and TRBJ1-1): GAGVSQTPSNKVTEKGKYVELRCDPISGHTALYWYRQSLGQGPEFLIYFQGTGAADDSGLPNDRFFAVRPEGSVSTLKIQRTERGDSAVYLCASSSCLRDRGLEAFFGQGTRLTVV.

This clone was recorded once. V gene TRBV5-6 combines with J gene TRBJ1-5; 9 bases align to TRBD1. The CDR3 length is 18 residues. The J segment lost 5 bases and the V segment lost 4 bases, leaving 16 bases of the junction unmatched. Per the germline V gene, CDR1 is SGHDT and CDR2 is YYEEEE. The CDR3 DNA is TGTGCCAGCAGCGCCCGACCCGGGACAGGGAGAGGGTATCAGCCCCAGCATTTT. Its translation is CASSARPGTGRGYQPQHF.

The CDR3 loop reads CASSQRSLAGNTIYF. The CDR3 coding sequence is TGTGCCAGCAGCCAGCGGAGTTTGGCTGGAAACACCATATATTTT. This chain joins TRBV14 and TRBJ1-3; D gene ambiguous. CDR1 and CDR2 from the germline V gene are SGHDN and FVKESK. Between the trimmed V and J ends, which lost 3 bases and 2 bases, there was a span of 11 bases. This CDR3 is built from 15 residues. Full variable domain (outside the CDR3, taken from reference TRBV14 and TRBJ1-3): EAGVTQFPSHSVIEKGQTVTLRCDPISGHDNLYWYRRVMGKEIKFLLHFVKESKQDESGMPNNRFLAERTGGTYSTLKVQPAELEDSGVYFCASSQRSLAGNTIYFGEGSWLTVV.

The rearrangement links TRBV29-1 to TRBJ1-2; no firm D call. V gave up 5 bases and J gave up 6 bases, with 7 bases separating them. This CDR3 has 10 residues. Germline loops: CDR1 SQVTM, CDR2 ANQGSEA. CDR3 amino acids: CSVHGDGYTF. CDR3 bases: TGCAGCGTTCACGGGGATGGCTACACCTTC.

The rearrangement joins TRBV27 to TRBJ1-1; 7 nucleotides match TRBD1. Trimming took 4 bases from V and 4 from J; bases not matched to a gene: 9. The CDR3 consists of 15 residues. Germline V gives CDR1 MNHEY, CDR2 SMNVEV (reference sequence). The CDR3 DNA is TGTGCCAGCAGTTCCCGCGGACAGGCGGGCACTGAAGCTTTCTTT. Its translation: CASSSRGQAGTEAFF.